This is a list of T cell receptor beta chains from one sample in a study of T cells in Graves' hyperthyroidism and ophthalmopathy. TCRdb recomputed calls from the multiplex PCR reads with MiXCR, one row per CDR3 protein. Of about 96,000 distinct CDR3 sequences in the sample, about 51% were seen once. Sequenced: blood. The receptors derive from a middle-aged woman with Graves' hyperthyroidism. The CDR3 runs from the conserved cysteine through the conserved F or W. Each record gives: V gene, clone size, J gene, D gene, CDR3 protein, CDR3 DNA. A D gene is named only where the DNA matches it firmly. Clone size is shown for a subset of rows, as once, few, many or a class of expanded clone.

>TRBV4-1|-|TRBJ2-5|-
CASSLELGPETQYF
TGCGCCAGCAGCCTAGAGTTGGGCCCGGAGACCCAGTACTTC
>TRBV5-1|many|TRBJ1-1|-
CASSLARPVGTEAFF
TGCGCCAGCAGCTTGGCCCGCCCGGTGGGCACTGAAGCTTTCTTT
>TRBV7-2|many|TRBJ1-1|-
CASSYSGPNTEAFF
TGTGCCAGCAGCTATTCTGGACCGAACACTGAAGCTTTCTTT
>TRBV7-9|-|TRBJ2-7|TRBD2
CASSPVGGRANEQYF
TGTGCCAGCAGCCCGGTTGGCGGGAGGGCCAACGAGCAGTACTTC
>TRBV20-1|many|TRBJ1-1|-
CSARGLGVGEAFF
TGCAGTGCTCGCGGTTTGGGGGTTGGGGAAGCTTTCTTT
>TRBV9|-|TRBJ1-5|-
CASRGEGGDAVQPQHF
TGTGCCAGCAGAGGTGAAGGGGGGGACGCGGTTCAGCCCCAGCATTTT
>TRBV7-9|few|TRBJ1-1|-
CASSLQGWGTEAFF
TGTGCCAGCAGCTTACAGGGTTGGGGCACTGAAGCTTTCTTT
>TRBV29-1|once|TRBJ2-5|-
CSVGTGETQYF
TGCAGCGTAGGAACAGGGGAGACCCAGTACTTC
>TRBV7-2|many|TRBJ1-2|-
CASSPPDTPNYGYTF
TGCGCCAGCAGCCCACCTGACACCCCTAACTATGGCTACACCTTC
>TRBV12-3/TRBV12-4|-|TRBJ2-7|TRBD2
CASNLRLAGGRRGYEQYF
TGTGCCAGCAACCTACGACTAGCGGGAGGGAGAAGGGGCTACGAGCAGTACTTC
>TRBV10-3|-|TRBJ1-1|-
CAISESTEDPEAFF
TGTGCCATCAGTGAGTCGACGGAGGACCCTGAAGCTTTCTTT
>TRBV29-1|-|TRBJ2-1|TRBD2
CSVTSGAYNEQFF
TGCAGCGTTACTAGCGGGGCTTACAATGAGCAGTTCTTC
>TRBV6-5|many|TRBJ2-2|-
CASSYFGSTGELFF
TGTGCCAGCAGTTACTTCGGGAGTACCGGGGAGCTGTTTTTT
>TRBV7-8|-|TRBJ1-2|-
CASSLTTGEHYGYTF
TGTGCCAGCAGCTTAACGACCGGGGAGCACTATGGCTACACCTTC
>TRBV19|many|TRBJ2-7|TRBD1
CASSPGQGYGEQYF
TGTGCCAGTAGCCCGGGACAGGGGTATGGCGAGCAGTACTTC
>TRBV27|-|TRBJ2-5|TRBD2
CASSWASGRVGQETQYF
TGTGCCAGCAGTTGGGCTAGCGGGAGAGTGGGCCAAGAGACCCAGTACTTC
>TRBV4-1|-|TRBJ2-2|-
CASSQVPRAGELFF
TGCGCCAGCAGCCAAGTCCCTAGGGCCGGGGAGCTGTTTTTT
>TRBV2|-|TRBJ2-7|TRBD1
CASREGQAFAYEQYF
TGTGCCAGCAGGGAAGGACAGGCTTTCGCCTACGAGCAGTACTTC
>TRBV7-2|-|TRBJ2-7|-
CASSLDASWQYF
TGTGCCAGCAGCTTAGATGCGAGTTGGCAGTACTTC
>TRBV2|many|TRBJ2-2|-
CASSEETNTGELFF
TGTGCCAGCAGTGAAGAGACAAACACCGGGGAGCTGTTTTTT
>TRBV15|-|TRBJ1-2|-
CATSPRGYYGYTF
TGTGCCACCAGCCCCCGAGGGTACTATGGCTACACCTTC
>TRBV7-9|-|TRBJ1-2|-
CASSPGTIDGYTF
TGTGCCAGCAGCCCCGGGACCATCGATGGCTACACCTTC
>TRBV7-9|few|TRBJ1-1|TRBD1
CASSPGRDRGRRAFF
TGTGCCAGCAGTCCCGGACGGGACAGGGGGCGCAGAGCTTTCTTT
>TRBV7-8|many|TRBJ1-5|-
CASSFSQGRGQPQHF
TGTGCCAGCAGCTTTTCGCAGGGAAGGGGTCAGCCCCAGCATTTT
>TRBV9|many|TRBJ2-7|-
CASSVGYSYEQYF
TGTGCCAGCAGCGTAGGGTACTCCTACGAGCAGTACTTC
>TRBV7-2|-|TRBJ1-5|TRBD1
CASSLEDRTQHF
TGTGCCAGCAGCTTAGAGGACAGGACCCAGCATTTT
>TRBV5-4|once|TRBJ1-2|-
CASSFYICSVHYGYTF
-
>TRBV7-2|-|TRBJ2-7|-
CASSLRRQASYEQYF
TGTGCCAGCAGCTTACGGAGACAAGCTTCCTACGAGCAGTACTTC
>TRBV29-1|-|TRBJ1-2|-
CSLDGANYGYTF
TGCAGCCTTGACGGAGCTAACTATGGCTACACCTTC
>TRBV5-1|many|TRBJ2-5|-
CASSRGLGGETQYF
TGCGCCAGCAGCCGGGGACTAGGGGGCGAGACCCAGTACTTC
>TRBV5-5|-|TRBJ1-3|-
CASSLGISF
TGTGCCAGCAGTCTCGGGATATCTTTT
>TRBV20-1|-|TRBJ2-5|TRBD1
CSASRTGLETQYF
TGCAGTGCTAGCCGGACAGGTCTGGAGACCCAGTACTTC
>TRBV6-1|-|TRBJ2-3|-
CASSDSQGETQYF
TGTGCCAGCAGTGATTCTCAGGGAGAAACGCAGTATTTT
>TRBV24-1|many|TRBJ1-6|-
CATSGPTVNSPLHF
TGTGCCACCAGCGGGCCGACAGTCAATTCACCCCTCCACTTT
>TRBV9|-|TRBJ1-2|TRBD1
CASSSSGTGRYGYTF
TGTGCCAGCAGCTCCTCCGGGACAGGACGTTATGGCTACACCTTC
>TRBV2|many|TRBJ2-7|-
CASLRDSKFYEQYF
TGTGCCAGCCTCCGGGACTCAAAGTTCTACGAGCAGTACTTC
>TRBV7-9|many|TRBJ1-2|-
CASSLGGGLGGEQYLTGYTF
TGTGCCAGCAGCTTAGGGGGGGGCCTCGGTGGGGAACAGTATCTCACGGGCTACACCTTC
>TRBV7-2|medium-sized|TRBJ2-3|-
CASSLRMGGSTDTQYF
TGTGCCAGCAGCTTACGTATGGGGGGTAGCACAGATACGCAGTATTTT
>TRBV7-8|many|TRBJ2-5|TRBD1
CASSPLGTEETQYF
TGTGCCAGCAGCCCCCTAGGGACAGAAGAGACCCAGTACTTC
>TRBV2|-|TRBJ2-5|TRBD1
CASSEGTGVVQPQYF
TGTGCCAGCAGTGAAGGGACAGGGGTGGTTCAGCCCCAGTACTTC
>TRBV15|-|TRBJ2-7|TRBD2
CATISSGRTREQYF
TGTGCCACCATTTCTAGCGGGAGGACGAGGGAGCAGTACTTC
>TRBV10-2|-|TRBJ1-2|-
CASRVDSYGYTF
TGCGCCAGCAGGGTCGACAGCTATGGCTACACCTTC
>TRBV5-1|-|TRBJ2-5|-
CASSSGDRRETQYF
TGCGCCAGCAGCTCGGGGGACAGAAGGGAGACCCAGTACTTC
>TRBV6-6|many|TRBJ1-3|-
CASSAQGPSANTIYF
TGTGCCAGCAGTGCACAGGGACCCTCTGCAAACACCATATATTTT
>TRBV7-2|-|TRBJ1-2|TRBD1
CASSKSLRDRGHYYGYTF
TGTGCCAGCAGCAAGTCCCTCCGGGACAGGGGGCATTACTATGGCTACACCTTC
>TRBV6-5|many|TRBJ1-6|-
CASSYGRSPLHF
TGTGCCAGCAGTTACGGGAGATCACCCCTCCACTTT